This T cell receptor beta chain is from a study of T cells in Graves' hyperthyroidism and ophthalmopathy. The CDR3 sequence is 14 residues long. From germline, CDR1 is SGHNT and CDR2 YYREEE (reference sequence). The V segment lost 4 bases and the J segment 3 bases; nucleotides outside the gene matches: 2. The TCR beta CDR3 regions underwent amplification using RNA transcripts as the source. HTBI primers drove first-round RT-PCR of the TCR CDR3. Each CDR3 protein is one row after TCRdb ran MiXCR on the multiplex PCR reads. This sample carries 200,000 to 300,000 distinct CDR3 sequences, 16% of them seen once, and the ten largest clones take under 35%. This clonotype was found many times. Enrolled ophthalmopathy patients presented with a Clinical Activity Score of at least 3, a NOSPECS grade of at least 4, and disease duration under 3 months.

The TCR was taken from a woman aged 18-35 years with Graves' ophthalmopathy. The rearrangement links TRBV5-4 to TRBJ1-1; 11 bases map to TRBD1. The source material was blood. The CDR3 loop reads CASSGDRGDTEAFF. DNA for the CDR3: TGTGCCAGCAGCGGGGACAGGGGGGACACTGAAGCTTTCTTT.